The 27 T cell receptor beta chains below all came from one sample that was sequenced in a study of blood T cell repertoires in COVID-19 (TCRdb year 2020). Library preparation employed the immunoSEQ multiplex PCR assay. In TCRdb, the immuneACCESS table is reduced to in-frame sequences with V and J assigned. These tables do not hold every clone; where another copy was compared, an unresolved V gene accounts for under half, and the others remain unexplained. This sample has hundreds of thousands of clones in its table, and approximately 84% of those were observed once. The ten most abundant clones make up approximately 2% of the sample. Input material: peripheral blood. All receptors come from a woman aged 25-40 years who had recovered from COVID-19.

CDR3 in DNA: TGTGCCAGCAGTACAAACGACCCCAGGCCCGGGGAGCTGTTTTTT. Its translation is CASSTNDPRPGELFF. The chain recombines TRBV28 with TRBJ2-2; D not certain. CDR3 size: 15 residues. The V gene lost 5 bases and the J gene lost 6 bases, with 16 bases spanning the gap. CDR1 is MDHEN and CDR2 is SYDVKM in the germline V gene.

The CDR3 here is CASSPIVPQRGGETQYF. The CDR3 region has the DNA TGTGCCAGCTCACCCATCGTCCCCCAGCGGGGGGGGGAGACCCAGTACTTC. The gene calls are TRBV18 and TRBJ2-5; 10 bases are a match to TRBD2. CDR3 size: 17 residues. V dropped 3 bases and J dropped 5; count of bases not matched to a gene: 12. The V gene's germline CDR1 is KGHSH and CDR2 LQKENI.

The chain has TRBV7-2 and TRBJ1-5; D remains unclear. CDR1 and CDR2 (germline): SGHTA, FQGNSA. The germline V and J ends were trimmed by 2 bases and 3 bases, with 14 bases remaining between them. The CDR3 is 16 residues long. CDR3 nucleotide sequence: TGTGCCAGCAGCTTACTACCGGCCAGGTTCAATCAGCCCCAGCATTTT. This gives the protein CASSLLPARFNQPQHF. The full variable domain, in which reference TRBV7-2 and TRBJ1-5 provide the parts outside the CDR3, is GAGVSQSPSNKVTEKGKDVELRCDPISGHTALYWYRQSLGQGLEFLIYFQGNSAPDKSGLPSDRFSAERTGGSVSTLTIQRTQQEDSAVYLCASSLLPARFNQPQHFGDGTRLSIL.

The rearrangement uses TRBV7-9 and TRBJ2-1; 8 bases agree with TRBD2. This CDR3 region has 14 residues. Germline V gene sequence: CDR1 SEHNR, CDR2 FQNEAQ (reference sequence). J was trimmed by 6 bases and V by 1 base; bases with no gene match: 2. CDR3 sequence: CASSLVLAGNEQFF. In DNA form, the CDR3 reads TGTGCCAGCAGCTTAGTTCTAGCGGGCAATGAGCAGTTCTTC.

The rearrangement links TRBV29-1 to TRBJ1-2; 8 bases are shared with TRBD1. The trim removed 5 bases at V and 7 bases at J, leaving 3 bases unmatched. Per germline, CDR1 SQVTM and CDR2 ANQGSEA. This CDR3 is built from 11 residues. CDR3 DNA: TGCAGCGTTACAGGGGGAGCTGGCTACACCTTC. It yields the protein CSVTGGAGYTF.

The chain recombines TRBV4-2 with TRBJ2-5; 8 positions match TRBD2. J gave up 5 bases and V 0 bases, and 2 bases lay outside the gene matches. This CDR3 contains 14 residues. CDR1 is LGHNA, CDR2 YNFKEQ, per germline. The chain's CDR3 is CASSQDSGSETQYF. Written as DNA, the CDR3 is TGTGCCAGCAGCCAAGACAGCGGGAGCGAGACCCAGTACTTC.

The V call is TRBV20-1, the J call TRBJ2-1; 9 positions agree with TRBD2. The ends lost 3 bases at V and 7 bases at J; junction bases unmatched: 7. Germline assignment: CDR1 DFQATT and CDR2 SNEGSKA (reference sequence). The CDR3 totals 14 residues. CDR3 sequence reads: CSASGLAGRNEQFF. CDR3 DNA sequence: TGCAGTGCTAGTGGCCTAGCGGGAAGAAATGAGCAGTTCTTC.

The V call is TRBV11-2, the J call TRBJ2-3; tentative D call: TRBD2 (6 bases). V was pared by 5 bases and J by 2 bases, with 8 bases between. This CDR3 region has 13 residues. CDR1 SGHAT and CDR2 FQNNGV come from the germline V gene. The CDR3 loop reads CASSGGNTDTQYF. The CDR3 DNA is TGTGCCAGCAGCGGGGGGAACACAGATACGCAGTATTTT.

The chain employs TRBV3-1 (or the pseudogene TRBV3-2) and TRBJ1-1, with a weak D call TRBD1 (6 bases). In germline, CDR1 is LGHDT, CDR2 YNNKEL (reference sequence). There are 13 residues in the CDR3. The ends were cut back, 4 bases at V and 2 bases at J, with 8 bases in the middle. The CDR3 region has the DNA TGTGCCAGCAGCCCCAGGGGCAACACTGAAGCTTTCTTT. This translates into CASSPRGNTEAFF.

The chain recombines TRBV14 with TRBJ1-3; D call uncertain. Deletions cut 0 bases from V and 0 bases from J, with 9 bases between. Germline CDR1 reads SGHDN; CDR2 reads FVKESK. The CDR3 runs to 16 residues. CDR3 coding DNA: TGTGCCAGCAGCCAAGATCTGGGCTTCTCTGGAAACACCATATATTTT. It yields the protein CASSQDLGFSGNTIYF. Filled out from reference TRBV14 and TRBJ1-3, the complete variable domain reads EAGVTQFPSHSVIEKGQTVTLRCDPISGHDNLYWYRRVMGKEIKFLLHFVKESKQDESGMPNNRFLAERTGGTYSTLKVQPAELEDSGVYFCASSQDLGFSGNTIYFGEGSWLTVV.

The rearrangement joins TRBV2 to TRBJ1-2; a weak D match, TRBD1 (5 bases). Germline V gives CDR1 SNHLY, CDR2 FYNNEI. The CDR3 runs 15 residues. V lost 6 bases and J lost 5, with 19 bases in between. The DNA for the CDR3 is TGTGCCAGCAGCCCGAGAAAACAGGCTCCGTATGGCTACACCTTC. This translates into CASSPRKQAPYGYTF. Full variable domain (rest looked up from reference TRBV2 and TRBJ1-2): EPEVTQTPSHQVTQMGQEVILRCVPISNHLYFYWYRQILGQKVEFLVSFYNNEISEKSEIFDDQFSVERPDGSNFTLKIRSTKLEDSAMYFCASSPRKQAPYGYTFGSGTRLTVV.

J is TRBJ1-1 and V is TRBV29-1, with 8 bases fitting TRBD1. The germline V gene encodes CDR1 SQVTM and CDR2 ANQGSEA. The CDR3 has 14 residues. Germline trimming cut 5 bases from V and 2 bases from J; bases unmatched to any gene: 7. CDR3 DNA: TGCAGCGTTTCAGACAGGGGCCGAAACACTGAAGCTTTCTTT. It encodes CSVSDRGRNTEAFF. Variable domain in full (rest from reference TRBV29-1 and TRBJ1-1): SAVISQKPSRDICQRGTSLTIQCQVDSQVTMMFWYRQQPGQSLTLIATANQGSEATYESGFVIDKFPISRPNLTFSTLTVSNMSPEDSSIYLCSVSDRGRNTEAFFGQGTRLTVV.

The chain recombines TRBV5-1 with TRBJ2-3; 12 nucleotides match TRBD2. The germline V gene has CDR1 SGHRS and CDR2 YFSETQ. V shed 1 base, J shed 2 bases, and the junction held 2 bases outside the gene matches. The length of the CDR3 is 16 residues. The CDR3 DNA is TGCGCCAGCAGCTTGACTAGCGGGGGGTACACAGATACGCAGTATTTT. This sequence encodes CASSLTSGGYTDTQYF.

This chain links TRBV6-5 with TRBJ2-1; 8 bases match TRBD1. Germline V CDR1 and CDR2: MNHEY, SVGAGI. Trimming cost V 2 bases and J 4 bases; bases outside gene matches: 4. This CDR3 is 15 amino acids long. CDR3 sequence: CASSYGGTGYNEQFF. CDR3 DNA: TGTGCCAGCAGTTACGGAGGGACAGGTTACAATGAGCAGTTCTTC.

This sequence joins TRBV30 and TRBJ1-2; D is undetermined. The CDR3 runs 14 residues. Germline V gives CDR1 GTSNPN, CDR2 SVGIG (reference sequence). Trimming cost V 0 bases and J 2 bases, with 10 bases left between them. The CDR3 DNA reads TGTGCCTGGAGTGTACGCCAAGCAAACTATGGCTACACCTTC. Translating gives CAWSVRQANYGYTF. The whole variable domain, filled in from reference TRBV30 and TRBJ1-2, reads SQTIHQWPATLVQPVGSPLSLECTVEGTSNPNLYWYRQAAGRGLQLLFYSVGIGQISSEVPQNLSASRPQDRQFILSSKKLLLSDSGFYLCAWSVRQANYGYTFGSGTRLTVV.

This chain links TRBV27 with TRBJ2-7, with TRBD1 matching over 10 bases. CDR1 is MNHEY and CDR2 is SMNVEV in the germline V gene (reference sequence). Trimming at V came to 5 bases and at J to 3 bases, leaving 7 bases not matched to a gene. The CDR3 extends over 15 amino acids. CDR3 in DNA: TGTGCCAGCAGTCTGCCGGGACAGGGGTTCTACGAGCAGTACTTC. Translated: CASSLPGQGFYEQYF.

The chain carries TRBV6-5 and TRBJ2-1, with TRBD2 as a possible D gene (6 bases). Per the germline V gene, CDR1 is MNHEY and CDR2 is SVGAGI. Between the trimmed V and J ends, which lost 10 bases and 6 bases, there was a span of 16 bases. The CDR3 is 13 residues long. CDR3 DNA sequence: TGTGCCACCGGGACTCCCGCTTTCAATGAGCAGTTCTTC. Amino acids: CATGTPAFNEQFF.

The chain is built from TRBV28 and TRBJ2-7; 12 bases are shared with TRBD2. Germline V gene data show CDR1 as MDHEN and CDR2 as SYDVKM. V was pared by 4 bases and J by 7 bases, with 11 bases of the junction left unmatched. The CDR3 extends over 16 amino acids. In DNA form, the CDR3 reads TGTGCCAGCAGTTCCCCAGAGCTAGCGGGAGGGCGTGAGCAGTACTTC. Protein product: CASSSPELAGGREQYF.

This rearrangement joins TRBV9 to TRBJ2-2, with a tentative D call TRBD2 (5 bases). Germline assignment: CDR1 SGDLS and CDR2 YYNGEE. V dropped 0 bases and J dropped 2 bases, with 8 bases sitting between them. The CDR3 consists of 15 residues. CDR3 residues: CASSVGGANTGELFF. CDR3 bases: TGTGCCAGCAGCGTAGGGGGAGCTAACACCGGGGAGCTGTTTTTT.

This clone appeared once. The rearrangement links TRBV27 to TRBJ1-1; tentatively, D is TRBD1 (5 bases). Germline loops: CDR1 MNHEY, CDR2 SMNVEV (reference sequence). V lost 5 bases and J lost 0, with 16 bases in between. The CDR3 is made up of 16 amino acids. The CDR3 protein is CASSTALGGVNTEAFF. For the CDR3, the DNA is TGTGCCAGCAGTACAGCCCTCGGGGGAGTGAACACTGAAGCTTTCTTT.

This clone was recorded only once. The genes are TRBV7-9 and TRBJ1-1, with a tentative D call TRBD1 (5 bases). V was trimmed by 5 bases and J by 0 bases, leaving 7 bases between them. Germline V CDR1 and CDR2: SEHNR, FQNEAQ (reference sequence). The CDR3 has 13 residues. The CDR3 nucleotides are TGTGCCAGCAGCCCAGGGCTGAACACTGAAGCTTTCTTT. It specifies CASSPGLNTEAFF.

The J gene is TRBJ1-5, the V gene TRBV11-2; tentative D call: TRBD1 (5 bases). The V gene lost 2 bases and the J gene lost 6 bases, with 14 bases spanning the gap. Germline CDR1 and CDR2: SGHAT and FQNNGV. This CDR3 comprises 15 residues. The CDR3 bases are TGTGCCAGCAGCTTACTTGGAGGGGAACGTCAGCCCCAGCATTTT. It encodes CASSLLGGERQPQHF. The variable domain in full, completed from reference TRBV11-2 and TRBJ1-5, reads EAGVAQSPRYKIIEKRQSVAFWCNPISGHATLYWYQQILGQGPKLLIQFQNNGVVDDSQLPKDRFSAERLKGVDSTLKIQPAKLEDSAVYLCASSLLGGERQPQHFGDGTRLSIL.

The chain links TRBV6-5 to TRBJ1-1, with a tentative D call TRBD1 (5 bases). Germline loops: CDR1 MNHEY, CDR2 SVGAGI. V lost 6 bases to trimming and J lost 5 bases, with 19 bases between them. The CDR3 contains 15 residues. The CDR3 DNA reads as TGTGCCAGCAGACGTATCACAGGTGATGGTACTGAAGCTTTCTTT. Translation gives CASRRITGDGTEAFF.

This chain uses TRBV27 with TRBJ2-7, with TRBD2 identical over 13 bases. CDR3 length: 15 residues. The germline V gene encodes CDR1 MNHEY and CDR2 SMNVEV (reference sequence). V trimming: 6 bases; J trimming: 5 bases; junction bases outside the gene matches: 7. The CDR3 DNA is TGTGCCAGCAGACCTGGACTAGCGGGAGTCCACGAGCAGTACTTC. It yields the protein CASRPGLAGVHEQYF.

The chain is built from TRBV15 and TRBJ2-2; TRBD1 matches at 8 bases. The CDR3 is 15 residues long. The germline V gene has CDR1 LNHNV and CDR2 YYDKDF (reference sequence). V lost 1 base and J lost 9; bases outside the gene matches: 7. CDR3 protein: CATSRAQGAMRELFF. In DNA form, the CDR3 reads TGTGCCACCAGCAGAGCCCAGGGGGCAATGAGGGAGCTGTTTTTT.

This chain links TRBV28 with TRBJ1-3; maybe TRBD1 (5 bases). CDR1 and CDR2 (germline): MDHEN, SYDVKM. CDR3 size: 15 residues. Trimming shortened V by 2 bases and J by 0 bases, and 8 bases separated the two germline ends. CDR3 loop: CASSLGAGSGNTIYF. CDR3 in DNA: TGTGCCAGCAGTTTAGGGGCCGGCTCTGGAAACACCATATATTTT.

The chain employs TRBV5-4 and TRBJ2-7; the match to TRBD2 covers 11 bases. The CDR3 length is 17 residues. Germline loops: CDR1 SGHNT, CDR2 YYREEE (reference sequence). Trimming at V came to 0 bases and at J to 5 bases, leaving 10 bases not matched to a gene. CDR3 in amino acids: CASSLAGSGRARDEQYF. CDR3 nucleotide sequence: TGTGCCAGCAGCTTGGCCGGTAGCGGGAGGGCCAGGGACGAGCAGTACTTC.